A single sample gave rise to the 30 T cell receptor beta chains below, sequenced in a study of T-cell reconstitution after alpha-beta-depleted transplantation in children. Library preparation (for TCRbeta) was performed with unique molecular identifiers. TCRdb passed the PCR reads through MiXCR, listing each CDR3 protein once. The data contain about 250,000 distinct CDR3 sequences, roughly a quarter of them seen just once; the ten biggest clones take up around 4.8%. The specimen was PBMCs, mostly from graft donor cells, collected 360 days after TCRalphabeta/CD19-depleted stem cell transplant. These TCRs come from a female patient aged 2-15 years who had a stem cell transplant for congenital amegakaryocytic thrombocytopenia, so the T cells may come from the graft donor.

This clonotype came up a few times. This CDR3 is CASRMGPRNEQFF. In DNA form, the CDR3 reads TGTGCCAGCAGGATGGGCCCCCGCAATGAGCAGTTCTTC. The chain couples TRBV6-2 or TRBV6-3 to TRBJ2-1; unclear D gene. Germline CDR1 reads MNHEY; CDR2 reads SVGEGT. V lost 6 bases and J lost 6, with 12 bases in between. The CDR3 is 13 residues long.

The chain links TRBV12-3 or TRBV12-4 to TRBJ2-7, with TRBD2 identical over 7 bases. This CDR3 region has 12 residues. With 5 bases clipped from V and 7 bases from J, the junction kept 5 bases outside the gene matches. CDR3 region: CASSRPLAEQYF. CDR3 nucleotides: TGTGCCAGCAGTCGGCCACTAGCGGAGCAGTACTTC.

This chain joins TRBV5-1 and TRBJ1-2; D possibly corresponds to TRBD1 (5 bases). V shed 2 bases and J shed 3 bases, with 8 bases lying between them. The CDR3 sequence is 13 residues long. Germline values: CDR1 SGHRS, CDR2 YFSETQ. The CDR3 nucleotides read TGCGCCAGCAGCTTTGGGGCTGACTATGGCTACACCTTC. Protein product: CASSFGADYGYTF. The full variable domain, in which reference TRBV5-1 and TRBJ1-2 provide the parts outside the CDR3, is KAGVTQTPRYLIKTRGQQVTLSCSPISGHRSVSWYQQTPGQGLQFLFEYFSETQRNKGNFPGRFSGRQFSNSRSEMNVSTLELGDSALYLCASSFGADYGYTFGSGTRLTVV.

This rearrangement joins TRBV2 to TRBJ2-1, with 11 bases fitting TRBD2. The CDR3 is made up of 16 amino acids. The germline CDR1 and CDR2 sequences are SNHLY and FYNNEI. After removal of 5 bases from V and 4 bases from J, the junction contained 7 bases not matched to a gene. CDR3 residues: CASSILASGRYNEQFF. The CDR3, as DNA: TGTGCCAGCAGTATCCTGGCTAGCGGGAGGTACAATGAGCAGTTCTTC.

This clonotype was seen at least ten times. The rearrangement links TRBV7-7 to TRBJ2-5; D unclear. Germline CDR1 and CDR2: SSHAT and FNYEAQ (reference sequence). The CDR3 runs to 13 residues. Between the trimmed V and J ends, which lost 5 bases and 5 bases, there was a span of 12 bases. The CDR3 loop is CASSPDLGETQYF. Written as DNA, the CDR3 is TGTGCCAGCAGCCCGGACCTTGGGGAGACCCAGTACTTC. Together with reference TRBV7-7 and TRBJ2-5, the CDR3 gives the full variable domain: GAGVSQSPRYKVTKRGQDVTLRCDPISSHATLYWYQQALGQGPEFLTYFNYEAQPDKSGLPSDRFSAERPEGSISTLTIQRTEQRDSAMYRCASSPDLGETQYFGPGTRLLVL.

This clonotype was found a few times. The rearrangement joins TRBV5-6 to TRBJ1-4; 9 positions agree with TRBD1. Trimming at V came to 3 bases and at J to 7 bases, leaving 7 bases not matched to a gene. The CDR3 is 15 residues long. The V gene's germline CDR1 is SGHDT and CDR2 YYEEEE. CDR3 residues: CASSSSTGGGEKLFF. The CDR3 DNA reads TGTGCCAGCAGCTCCTCGACAGGGGGAGGTGAAAAACTGTTTTTT.

This clonotype was observed once. The junction departs from germline at one end; a sequencing error may be responsible. The J gene is TRBJ1-1, the V gene TRBV5-1; no definite D call. The CDR3 loop spans 14 amino acids. Germline CDR1 SGHRS, CDR2 YFSETQ. The CDR3 bases are TGCCCCAGCAGCTTCGGGAGGAAGAACACTGAAGCTTTCTTT. It translates to CPSSFGRKNTEAFF.

This clonotype was found a few times. The chain is built from TRBV5-1 and TRBJ1-2; D is perhaps TRBD1 (5 bases). The CDR3 spans 14 residues. Trimming removed 4 bases from V and 0 bases from J, with 10 bases in between. CDR1 and CDR2 (germline): SGHRS, YFSETQ. In DNA form, the CDR3 reads TGCGCCAGCAGCCCGGGACGGACTAACTATGGCTACACCTTC. This encodes CASSPGRTNYGYTF.

This clonotype was recorded a few times. This chain links TRBV5-1 with TRBJ2-1; D not certain. CDR3 length: 15 amino acids. Germline lookup yields CDR1 SGHRS and CDR2 YFSETQ. The ends were cut back, 8 bases at V and 0 bases at J, with 15 bases in the middle. CDR3 region: CASTGRRSSYNEQFF. The CDR3 nucleotides are TGCGCCAGTACTGGCAGGAGAAGCTCCTACAATGAGCAGTTCTTC.

This clonotype has more than one count but fewer than ten. V gene TRBV12-3 or TRBV12-4 combines with J gene TRBJ1-2; D not certain. This CDR3 region has 17 residues. Trimming cost V 5 bases and J 6 bases, with 25 bases left between them. The CDR3 nucleotides are TGTGCCAGCAGTCATAGCCGCGCCCGACCTACATATGATGGCTACACCTTC. This encodes CASSHSRARPTYDGYTF.

In DNA form, the CDR3 reads TGTGCCAGCAGTTTACGGGCAGGCCCTGAAAAACTGTTTTTT. Translation: CASSLRAGPEKLFF. The chain recombines TRBV12-3 or TRBV12-4 with TRBJ1-4; D gene ambiguous. This CDR3 contains 14 residues. Between the trimmed V and J ends, which lost 2 bases and 7 bases, there was a span of 11 bases.

This clonotype was recorded a few times. The rearrangement links TRBV5-1 to TRBJ2-7, with 9 bases identical to TRBD1. Trimming cost V 1 base and J 5 bases; bases outside gene matches: 4. The CDR3 has 14 residues. Germline V gives CDR1 SGHRS, CDR2 YFSETQ. The CDR3, as DNA: TGCGCCAGCAGCTTGCCGGGACAGGGAAACGAGCAGTACTTC. As protein: CASSLPGQGNEQYF. Full variable domain (remainder filled in from reference TRBV5-1 and TRBJ2-7): KAGVTQTPRYLIKTRGQQVTLSCSPISGHRSVSWYQQTPGQGLQFLFEYFSETQRNKGNFPGRFSGRQFSNSRSEMNVSTLELGDSALYLCASSLPGQGNEQYFGPGTRLTVT.

The V call is TRBV9, the J call TRBJ1-1; D is uncertain. Germline CDR1 SGDLS, CDR2 YYNGEE. The CDR3 length is 15 residues. V shed 1 base and J shed 0 bases, with 10 bases lying between them. CDR3 nucleotides: TGTGCCAGCAGCGTACTCCAAGCCTTGAACACTGAAGCTTTCTTT. Amino acid sequence: CASSVLQALNTEAFF.

This clonotype occurred a few times. V usage is TRBV20-1 and J usage is TRBJ2-3, with 9 bases matching TRBD1. With V trimmed by 6 bases and J by 2 bases, 3 bases remained unmatched. Germline V CDR1 and CDR2: DFQATT, SNEGSKA (reference sequence). The CDR3 covers 13 residues. In DNA form, the CDR3 reads TGCAGTGCCAGGACAGGGGCCACAGATACGCAGTATTTT. Its protein product is CSARTGATDTQYF.

This clonotype was seen a handful of times. The V call is TRBV4-3, the J call TRBJ2-3; D may be TRBD2 (6 bases). The CDR3 covers 17 residues. Germline CDR1 is LGHNA and CDR2 is YSLEER. V lost 2 bases, J lost 7 bases, and 22 bases lay in between. CDR3 residues: CASSQHSGTFLLHTQYF. The CDR3 coding sequence is TGCGCCAGCAGCCAACATTCAGGGACTTTCTTACTCCATACGCAGTATTTT.

The rearrangement joins TRBV12-3 or TRBV12-4 to TRBJ1-3, with D unclear. Trimming took 8 bases from V and 3 from J, leaving 17 bases between them. This CDR3 has 15 amino acids. CDR3 nucleotides: TGTGCCAGCGCCCGGCAGCGGGTGGTTGGAAACACCATATATTTT. It specifies CASARQRVVGNTIYF.

This clonotype came up a few times. CDR3 loop: CASSQTRSPTGELFF. Written as DNA, the CDR3 is TGCGCCAGCAGCCAAACAAGGTCGCCCACCGGGGAGCTGTTTTTT. V is TRBV4-3 and J is TRBJ2-2; unclear D gene. From germline, CDR1 is LGHNA and CDR2 YSLEER. Trimming removed 2 bases at V and 4 bases at J, with 11 bases between. There are 15 residues in the CDR3.

The table lists this clonotype with a few counts. This chain links TRBV20-1 with TRBJ2-3, with unresolved D. The CDR3 covers 13 residues. Germline V gene sequence: CDR1 DFQATT, CDR2 SNEGSKA (reference sequence). V lost 1 base to trimming and J lost 3 bases, with 8 bases between them. The CDR3: CSARALPTDTQYF. CDR3 in DNA: TGCAGTGCTAGAGCCTTACCGACAGATACGCAGTATTTT.

This clonotype showed up many times. The genes are TRBV12-3 or TRBV12-4 and TRBJ1-4; possibly TRBD1 for D (6 bases). This CDR3 is built from 15 residues. V gave up 2 bases and J gave up 8 bases, with 15 bases separating them. DNA for the CDR3: TGTGCCAGCAGTTTATGGAGGGGGTCTGGAGAAAAACTGTTTTTT. This sequence encodes CASSLWRGSGEKLFF.

The rearrangement uses TRBV28 and TRBJ2-3; a weak D match, TRBD2 (6 bases). The CDR3 is made up of 15 amino acids. The germline gives CDR1 MDHEN, CDR2 SYDVKM. V lost 2 bases, J lost 5 bases, and 14 bases lay in between. CDR3 sequence reads: CASSLRGFIGDTQYF. The CDR3 DNA reads as TGTGCCAGCAGTTTACGGGGGTTCATCGGAGATACGCAGTATTTT.

In its sample, this clonotype was seen a few times. The V call is TRBV3-1, the J call TRBJ2-1, with a possible D match to TRBD2 (5 bases). The CDR3 spans 13 residues. CDR1 is LGHDT, CDR2 YNNKEL, per germline (reference sequence). Trimming stripped 1 base from V and 14 bases from J, with 15 bases between. CDR3 protein: CASSQGDPGSKFF. In DNA form, the CDR3 reads TGTGCCAGCAGCCAAGGCGATCCGGGATCGAAGTTCTTC.

The CDR3 coding sequence is TGCAGTGCTAGGCAGGGACCGGAGACCCAGTACTTC. Its translation is CSARQGPETQYF. This sequence joins TRBV20-1 and TRBJ2-5; TRBD1 or TRBD2 may be the D gene (5 bases each). V gave up 3 bases and J gave up 5 bases, with 10 bases separating them. This CDR3 has 12 amino acids. The germline V gene has CDR1 DFQATT and CDR2 SNEGSKA (reference sequence).

This clonotype was seen more than once but under ten times. The chain uses TRBV2 and TRBJ1-3; D call uncertain. V was clipped by 4 bases and J by 8 bases, with 12 bases between them. Germline CDR1 SNHLY, CDR2 FYNNEI. This CDR3 contains 13 residues. Here the CDR3 reads CASSGEQWDTIYF. The CDR3 DNA reads TGTGCCAGCAGTGGGGAACAGTGGGACACCATATATTTT.

The chain combines TRBV12-3 or TRBV12-4 with TRBJ2-7; 11 nucleotides match TRBD1. J gave up 5 bases and V 4 bases, and 1 base lay outside the gene matches. This CDR3 spans 13 amino acids. The CDR3 DNA reads as TGTGCCAGCAGTTGGGGACAGGGGGACGAGCAGTACTTC. Translated, it gives CASSWGQGDEQYF.

V usage is TRBV18 and J usage is TRBJ2-2; TRBD1 aligns across 10 bases. CDR1 is KGHSH and CDR2 is LQKENI in the germline V gene. The ends lost 3 bases at V and 2 bases at J; junction bases unmatched: 6. The CDR3 is 17 amino acids. The CDR3 nucleotides are TGTGCCAGCTCACCGCCCGGGACAGGGGCTAACACCGGGGAGCTGTTTTTT. This translates into CASSPPGTGANTGELFF. The whole variable domain, filled in from reference TRBV18 and TRBJ2-2, reads NAGVMQNPRHLVRRRGQEARLRCSPMKGHSHVYWYRQLPEEGLKFMVYLQKENIIDESGMPKERFSAEFPKEGPSILRIQQVVRGDSAAYFCASSPPGTGANTGELFFGEGSRLTVL.

This clonotype was counted only a few times. J is TRBJ2-4 and V is TRBV4-3; a weak D match, TRBD2 (6 bases). This CDR3 region has 15 residues. From germline, CDR1 is LGHNA and CDR2 YSLEER. The V end was cut by 6 bases, the J end by 7 bases, with 19 bases between. For the CDR3, the DNA is TGCGCCAGCAGTCGGGACTTCGATGCCGAGAACATTCAGTACTTC. This codes for CASSRDFDAENIQYF.

The gene calls are TRBV11-2 and TRBJ2-1, with 12 bases identical to TRBD2. J lost 9 bases, V lost 4 bases, and 13 bases had no gene match. Looked up from germline, CDR1 is SGHAT and CDR2 is FQNNGV. The CDR3 runs to 17 residues. The CDR3 DNA reads as TGTGCCAGCAGCTCAGGCCCTAGCGGGAGGGCTCAAGGTGAGCAGTTCTTC. Translation gives CASSSGPSGRAQGEQFF.

This clonotype has just a few counts. The V call is TRBV14, the J call TRBJ2-2; D remains ambiguous. The ends were cut back, 1 base at V and 0 bases at J, with 9 bases in the middle. In germline, CDR1 is SGHDN, CDR2 FVKESK. CDR3 length: 16 amino acids. CDR3 loop: CASSQVWTANTGELFF. DNA for the CDR3: TGTGCCAGCAGCCAAGTCTGGACGGCGAACACCGGGGAGCTGTTTTTT.

The chain has TRBV20-1 and TRBJ1-2, with 10 bases lining up with TRBD1. V lost 6 bases to trimming and J lost 4 bases; unmatched junction nucleotides: 2. The CDR3 spans 12 residues. Germline loops: CDR1 DFQATT, CDR2 SNEGSKA (reference sequence). CDR3: CSARTGGYGYTF. The DNA of the CDR3 is TGCAGTGCAAGGACAGGGGGCTATGGCTACACCTTC.

The chain is built from TRBV15 and TRBJ2-5; 8 bases are a match to TRBD1. This CDR3 has 15 residues. V lost 1 base to trimming and J lost 4 bases; unmatched junction nucleotides: 5. Germline V gene sequence: CDR1 LNHNV, CDR2 YYDKDF (reference sequence). In DNA, the CDR3 is TGTGCCACCAGCAGAGTACCCGGGACAGGAGAGACCCAGTACTTC. Translating it yields CATSRVPGTGETQYF.